This T cell receptor beta chain emerged from a study of molecular identifiers for immune sequencing clone quantification. Germline CDR1 reads SEHNR; CDR2 reads FQNEAQ (reference sequence). Trimming took off 6 bases at V and 5 bases at J, with 7 bases between the two ends. The CDR3 consists of 12 residues. MiXCR, applied by TCRdb to the PCR reads, yields one record per CDR3 protein. The sample comprises just over 40,000 distinct CDR3 sequences, approximately 24% of which are singletons, and approximately 0.89% rests with the top ten. This clonotype was observed a few times. The TCR was taken from a human donor in good health. Some libraries in this study had Jurkat cell RNA spiked in. The chain uses TRBV7-9 and TRBJ2-2; possibly TRBD2 for D (6 bases). Sequences were obtained from naive CD8+ T cells from blood, with Jurkat cell RNA spiked in. Subset defined: FACS-sorted CD8+CD4-CCR7+CD45RA+ naive T cells. The CDR3 sequence is CASREGTGELFF. CDR3 in DNA: TGTGCCAGCAGGGAGGGGACCGGGGAGCTGTTTTTT.